The 9 T cell receptor beta chains presented below share a single source sample, sequenced in a study of shared T cell receptors in the human thymus. Assay used: immunoSEQ multiplex PCR; TCRdb lists only in-frame clones, some missing. In the table there are about 660,000 clones, 88% of which are singletons. In addition, the sample was reused for a study of human thymus T cells.

What was sequenced was thymocytes. These TCRs come from a boy under three years old with a congenital heart defect.

This chain links TRBV27 with TRBJ1-5, with a weak D call TRBD1 (6 bases). Germline lookup yields CDR1 MNHEY and CDR2 SMNVEV (reference sequence). Trimming left V 4 bases short and J 1 base short, with 14 bases between. The CDR3 is made up of 16 amino acids. The CDR3 DNA is TGTGCCAGCAGTTCCAAACAGGGTTCGAGCAATCAGCCCCAGCATTTT. Its translation is CASSSKQGSSNQPQHF.

The gene calls are TRBV4-1 and TRBJ2-2; tentatively, D is TRBD2 (5 bases). V lost 5 bases, J lost 3 bases, and 7 bases lay in between. This CDR3 is built from 13 residues. The germline CDR1 and CDR2 sequences are MGHRA and YSYEKL. In DNA, the CDR3 is TGCGCCAGCAGCGGGAGATACACCGGGGAGCTGTTTTTT. As protein: CASSGRYTGELFF.

This chain uses TRBV4-3 with TRBJ2-7; 8 bases map to TRBD1. The CDR3 has 17 amino acids. V trimming: 2 bases; J trimming: 5 bases; junction bases outside the gene matches: 14. CDR1 is LGHNA, CDR2 YSLEER, per germline. DNA for the CDR3: TGCGCCAGCAGCCAAATCCCGGGACAGGCCAGGGTCGACGAGCAGTACTTC. Amino acid sequence: CASSQIPGQARVDEQYF.

The chain has TRBV5-1 and TRBJ2-7, with TRBD2 matching 7 bases. Trimming cost V 6 bases and J 4 bases; bases outside gene matches: 4. This CDR3 region has 12 residues. The germline V gene has CDR1 SGHRS and CDR2 YFSETQ. CDR3 nucleotides: TGCGCCAGCAAAGACGGGAGGTACGAGCAGTACTTC. It specifies CASKDGRYEQYF.

V gene TRBV5-8 combines with J gene TRBJ1-4, with a weak D call TRBD1 (5 bases). Trimming pared 7 bases from V and 8 bases from J, leaving 21 bases between. CDR3 length equals 15 residues. Germline lookup yields CDR1 SGHTS and CDR2 YDEGEE. DNA for the CDR3: TGTGCCAGCGCAACACGGGGGAGGGGAAGCGAAAAACTGTTTTTT. Translating gives CASATRGRGSEKLFF.

The chain combines TRBV5-6 with TRBJ1-2, with D possibly matching TRBD1 (6 bases). Germline CDR1 reads SGHDT; CDR2 reads YYEEEE. V was clipped by 6 bases and J by 7 bases, with 22 bases between them. The CDR3 covers 15 residues. CDR3 bases: TGTGCCAGCACCAAACCGGGGGGCCTTCTATCTGGCTACACCTTC. It codes for CASTKPGGLLSGYTF.

The rearrangement uses TRBV4-1 and TRBJ2-7; D ambiguous. The V gene lost 3 bases and the J gene lost 5 bases, with 14 bases spanning the gap. CDR3 size: 14 residues. Germline CDR1 is MGHRA and CDR2 is YSYEKL. CDR3: CASSHLRKNDEQYF. In DNA form, the CDR3 reads TGCGCCAGCAGCCACCTCAGGAAGAACGACGAGCAGTACTTC.

The chain couples TRBV28 to TRBJ1-5; 9 bases map to TRBD1. The V gene end was trimmed by 6 bases and the J gene end by 0 bases; junction bases not matched to a gene: 15. Germline V gene sequence: CDR1 MDHEN, CDR2 SYDVKM. This CDR3 comprises 19 residues. As DNA, the CDR3 is TGTGCCAGCAGCTCTCCACGGGACAGGGTCCCCGATAGCAATCAGCCCCAGCATTTT. This translates into CASSSPRDRVPDSNQPQHF.

To note about this clone: This sample includes further DNA sequences coding for the same CDR3. The chain employs TRBV6-5 and TRBJ1-1; 7 bases fit TRBD1. Germline CDR1 and CDR2: MNHEY and SVGAGI. Germline trimming cut 6 bases from V and 1 base from J; bases unmatched to any gene: 5. This CDR3 spans 14 amino acids. This CDR3 reads CASSRRQGNTEAFF. For the CDR3, the DNA is TGTGCCAGCAGCCGACGACAGGGGAACACTGAAGCTTTCTTT.